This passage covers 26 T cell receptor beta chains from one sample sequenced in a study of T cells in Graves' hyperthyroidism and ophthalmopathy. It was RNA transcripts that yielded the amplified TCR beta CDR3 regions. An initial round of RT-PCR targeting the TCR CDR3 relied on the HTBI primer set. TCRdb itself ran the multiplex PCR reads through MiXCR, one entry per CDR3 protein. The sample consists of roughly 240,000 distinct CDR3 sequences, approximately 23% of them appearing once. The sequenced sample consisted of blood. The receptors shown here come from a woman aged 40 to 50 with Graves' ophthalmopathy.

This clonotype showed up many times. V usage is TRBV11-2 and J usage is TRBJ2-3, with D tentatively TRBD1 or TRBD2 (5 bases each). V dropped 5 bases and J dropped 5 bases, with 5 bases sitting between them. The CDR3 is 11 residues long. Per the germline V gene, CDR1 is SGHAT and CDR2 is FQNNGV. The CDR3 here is CASSGGDTQYF. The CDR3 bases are TGTGCCAGCAGCGGGGGAGATACGCAGTATTTT.

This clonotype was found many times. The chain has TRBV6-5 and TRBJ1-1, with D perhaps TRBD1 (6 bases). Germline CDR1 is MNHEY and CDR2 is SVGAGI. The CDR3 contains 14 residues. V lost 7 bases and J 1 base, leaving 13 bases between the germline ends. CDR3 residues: CASKRRQANTEAFF. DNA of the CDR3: TGTGCCAGCAAAAGGAGACAGGCGAACACTGAAGCTTTCTTT.

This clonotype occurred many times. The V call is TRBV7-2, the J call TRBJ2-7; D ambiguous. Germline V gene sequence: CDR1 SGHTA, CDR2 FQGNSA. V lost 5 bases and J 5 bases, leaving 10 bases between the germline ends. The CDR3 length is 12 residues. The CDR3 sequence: CASSGRSHEQYF. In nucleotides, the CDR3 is TGTGCCAGCAGCGGGCGGTCTCACGAGCAGTACTTC.

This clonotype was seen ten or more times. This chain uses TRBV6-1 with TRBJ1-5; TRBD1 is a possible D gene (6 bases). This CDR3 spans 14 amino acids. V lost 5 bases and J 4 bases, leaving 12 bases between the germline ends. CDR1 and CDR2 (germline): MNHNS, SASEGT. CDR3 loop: CASSPGGQNQPQHF. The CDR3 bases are TGTGCCAGCAGTCCCGGCGGACAGAATCAGCCCCAGCATTTT.

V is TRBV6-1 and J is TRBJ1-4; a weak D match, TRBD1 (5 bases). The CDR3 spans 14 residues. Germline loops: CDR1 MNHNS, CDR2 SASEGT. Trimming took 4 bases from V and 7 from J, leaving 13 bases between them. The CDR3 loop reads CASSAGWGGEKLFF. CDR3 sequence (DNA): TGTGCCAGCAGTGCCGGGTGGGGGGGTGAAAAACTGTTTTTT.

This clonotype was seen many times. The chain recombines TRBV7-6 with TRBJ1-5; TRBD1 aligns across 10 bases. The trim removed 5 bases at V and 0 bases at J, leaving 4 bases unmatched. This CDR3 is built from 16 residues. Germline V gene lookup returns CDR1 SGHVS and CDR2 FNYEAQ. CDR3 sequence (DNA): TGTGCCAGCAGCCCCGGGGACAGGGGTAGCAATCAGCCCCAGCATTTT. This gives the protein CASSPGDRGSNQPQHF.

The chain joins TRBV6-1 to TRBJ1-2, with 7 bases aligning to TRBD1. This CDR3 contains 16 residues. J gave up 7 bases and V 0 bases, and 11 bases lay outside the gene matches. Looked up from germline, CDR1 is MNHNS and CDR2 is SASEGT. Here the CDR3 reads CASSEALLWTGLGYTF. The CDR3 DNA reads TGTGCCAGCAGTGAAGCGCTTTTGTGGACAGGCCTTGGCTACACCTTC.

CDR3 amino acids: CASSQVRDSGNTIYF. The CDR3 DNA reads TGCGCCAGCAGCCAAGTTCGGGACTCTGGAAACACCATATATTTT. J is TRBJ1-3 and V is TRBV4-1; no firm D call. In germline, CDR1 is MGHRA, CDR2 YSYEKL. The length of the CDR3 is 15 residues. V was shortened by 1 base and J by 0 bases, with 7 bases between the two germline ends.

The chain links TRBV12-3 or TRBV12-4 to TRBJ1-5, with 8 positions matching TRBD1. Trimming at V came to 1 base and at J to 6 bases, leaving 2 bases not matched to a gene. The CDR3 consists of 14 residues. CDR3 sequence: CASSLGTGFQPQHF. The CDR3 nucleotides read TGTGCCAGCAGTTTAGGGACAGGGTTTCAGCCCCAGCATTTT.

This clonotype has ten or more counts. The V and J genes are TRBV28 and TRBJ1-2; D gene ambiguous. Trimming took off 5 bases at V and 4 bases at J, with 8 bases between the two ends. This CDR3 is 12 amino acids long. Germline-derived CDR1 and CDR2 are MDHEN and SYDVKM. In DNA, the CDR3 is TGTGCCAGCAGTGATACACTCTATGGCTACACCTTC. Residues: CASSDTLYGYTF.

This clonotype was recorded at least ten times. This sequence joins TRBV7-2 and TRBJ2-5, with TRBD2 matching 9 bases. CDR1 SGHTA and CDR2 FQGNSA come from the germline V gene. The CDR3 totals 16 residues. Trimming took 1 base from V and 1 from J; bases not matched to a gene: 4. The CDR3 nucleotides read TGTGCCAGCAGCTTAGGGAGTAGCGGGAGCCAAGAGACCCAGTACTTC. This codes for CASSLGSSGSQETQYF.

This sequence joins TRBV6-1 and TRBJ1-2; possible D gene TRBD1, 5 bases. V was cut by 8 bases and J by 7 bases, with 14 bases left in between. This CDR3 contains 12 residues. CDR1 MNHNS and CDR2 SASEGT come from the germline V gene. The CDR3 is CASGAVGLGYTF. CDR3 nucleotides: TGTGCCAGCGGGGCCGTGGGACTTGGCTACACCTTC.

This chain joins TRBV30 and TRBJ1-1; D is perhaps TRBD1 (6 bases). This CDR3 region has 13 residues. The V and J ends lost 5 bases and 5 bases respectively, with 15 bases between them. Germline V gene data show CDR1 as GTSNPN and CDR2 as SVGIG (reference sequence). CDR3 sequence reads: CAWSRDKRTEAFF. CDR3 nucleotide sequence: TGTGCCTGGTCTCGGGACAAGAGGACTGAAGCTTTCTTT.

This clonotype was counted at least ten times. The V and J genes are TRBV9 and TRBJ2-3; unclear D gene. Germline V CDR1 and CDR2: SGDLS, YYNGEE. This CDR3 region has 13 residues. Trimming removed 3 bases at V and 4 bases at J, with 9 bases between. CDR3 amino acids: CASSEPTADTQYF. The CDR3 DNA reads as TGTGCCAGCAGCGAGCCCACCGCAGATACGCAGTATTTT.

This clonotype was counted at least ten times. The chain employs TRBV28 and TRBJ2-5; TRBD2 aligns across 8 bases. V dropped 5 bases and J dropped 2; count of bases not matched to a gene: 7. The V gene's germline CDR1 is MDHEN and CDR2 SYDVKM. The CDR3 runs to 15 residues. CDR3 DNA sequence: TGTGCCAGCAGTCCCGGGACTAGAGATCAAGAGACCCAGTACTTC. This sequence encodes CASSPGTRDQETQYF.

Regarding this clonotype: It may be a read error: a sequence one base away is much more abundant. The DNA for the CDR3 is TGCGCCAGCAGCTCCTCAGACGGAATGAACACTGAAGCTTTCTTT. As protein: CASSSSDGMNTEAFF. This chain joins TRBV5-1 and TRBJ1-1, with unresolved D. V was pared by 3 bases and J by 0 bases, with 12 bases between. Germline CDR1 SGHRS, CDR2 YFSETQ. This CDR3 is built from 15 residues.

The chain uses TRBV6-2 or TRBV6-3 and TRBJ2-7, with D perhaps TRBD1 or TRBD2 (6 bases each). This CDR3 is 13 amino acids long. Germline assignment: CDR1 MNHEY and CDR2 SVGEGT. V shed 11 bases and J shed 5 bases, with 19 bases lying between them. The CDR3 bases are TGTGCCGCGGGGAGGCAGGGGTTCGACGAGCAGTACTTC. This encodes CAAGRQGFDEQYF.

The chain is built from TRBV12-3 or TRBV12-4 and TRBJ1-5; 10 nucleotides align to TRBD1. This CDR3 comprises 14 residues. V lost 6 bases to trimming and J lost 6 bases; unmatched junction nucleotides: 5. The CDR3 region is CASRTGGGGQPQHF. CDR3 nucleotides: TGTGCCAGCAGGACAGGGGGCGGGGGTCAGCCCCAGCATTTT.

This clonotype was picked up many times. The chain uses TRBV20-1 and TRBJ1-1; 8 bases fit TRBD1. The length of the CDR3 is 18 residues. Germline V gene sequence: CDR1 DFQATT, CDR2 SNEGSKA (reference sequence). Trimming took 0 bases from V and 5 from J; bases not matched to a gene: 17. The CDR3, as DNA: TGCAGTGCTAGAGATCGTCGTTCAGGGGGCGAAACAGGGACTGAAGCTTTCTTT. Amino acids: CSARDRRSGGETGTEAFF.

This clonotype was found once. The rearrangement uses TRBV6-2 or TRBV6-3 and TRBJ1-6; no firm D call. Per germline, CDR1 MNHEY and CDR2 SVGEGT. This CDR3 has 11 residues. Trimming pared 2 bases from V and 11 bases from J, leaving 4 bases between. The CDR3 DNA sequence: TGTGCCAGCAGTTACCGAACACCCCTCCACTTT. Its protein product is CASSYRTPLHF.

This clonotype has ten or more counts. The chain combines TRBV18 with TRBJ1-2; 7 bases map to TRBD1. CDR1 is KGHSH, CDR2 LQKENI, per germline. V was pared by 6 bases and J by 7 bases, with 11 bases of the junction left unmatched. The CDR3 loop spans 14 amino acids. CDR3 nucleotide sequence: TGTGCCAGCTCCCTCGGGGAGACAGGGTTTGGCTACACCTTC. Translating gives CASSLGETGFGYTF.

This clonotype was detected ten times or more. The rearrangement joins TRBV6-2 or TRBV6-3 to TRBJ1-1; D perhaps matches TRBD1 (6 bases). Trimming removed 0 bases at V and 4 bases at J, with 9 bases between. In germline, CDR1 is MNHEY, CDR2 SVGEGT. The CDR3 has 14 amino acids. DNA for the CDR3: TGTGCCAGCAGTTACTCGCGAGGGGGCACTGAAGCTTTCTTT. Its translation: CASSYSRGGTEAFF.

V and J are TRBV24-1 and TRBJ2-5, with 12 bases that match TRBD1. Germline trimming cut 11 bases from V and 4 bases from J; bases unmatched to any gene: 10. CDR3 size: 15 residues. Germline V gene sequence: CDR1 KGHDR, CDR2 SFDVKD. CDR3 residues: CASSLLGQGAETQYF. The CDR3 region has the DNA TGTGCCAGCAGCTTATTGGGACAGGGGGCAGAGACCCAGTACTTC.

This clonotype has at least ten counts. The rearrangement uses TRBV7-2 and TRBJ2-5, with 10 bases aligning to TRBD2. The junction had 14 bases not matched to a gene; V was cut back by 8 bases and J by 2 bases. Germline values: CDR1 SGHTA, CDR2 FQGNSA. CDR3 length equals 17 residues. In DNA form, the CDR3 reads TGTGCCAGCGTCCCCGATTGGCTAGCGGGAGTTCAAGAGACCCAGTACTTC. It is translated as CASVPDWLAGVQETQYF.

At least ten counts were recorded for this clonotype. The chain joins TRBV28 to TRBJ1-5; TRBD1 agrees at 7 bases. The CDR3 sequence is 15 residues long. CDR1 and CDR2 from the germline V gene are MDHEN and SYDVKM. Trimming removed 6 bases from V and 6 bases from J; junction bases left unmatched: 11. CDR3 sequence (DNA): TGTGCCAGCAGCCTAGACAGGGAAGAAGGTCAGCCCCAGCATTTT. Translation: CASSLDREEGQPQHF.

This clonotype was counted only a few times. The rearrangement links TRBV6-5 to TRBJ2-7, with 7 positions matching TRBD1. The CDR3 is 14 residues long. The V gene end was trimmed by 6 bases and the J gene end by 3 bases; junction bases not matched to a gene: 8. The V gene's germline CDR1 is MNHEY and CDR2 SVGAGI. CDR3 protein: CASRQPGQFYEQYF. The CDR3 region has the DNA TGTGCCAGCAGGCAACCGGGACAGTTCTACGAGCAGTACTTC.